This note documents a single TCR beta chain sequence. Each 10 ml fresh peripheral blood draw supplied the PBMCs. This sample is part of a study of T cells in Graves' hyperthyroidism and ophthalmopathy. Looked up from germline, CDR1 is DFQATT and CDR2 is SNEGSKA (reference sequence). Trimming removed 7 bases from V and 4 bases from J, with 16 bases in between. The CDR3 length is 13 residues. From RNA transcripts, TCR beta CDR3 regions were amplified. First-round RT-PCR of the TCR CDR3 relied on the HTBI primer set. One entry per CDR3 protein, called by TCRdb with MiXCR from the multiplex PCR reads. The table has a few hundred thousand distinct CDR3 sequences, about 13% seen once; the top ten hold almost 35%.

Input material: blood. The chain has TRBV20-1 and TRBJ1-2; D perhaps matches TRBD1 (5 bases). The TCR was taken from a middle-aged woman with Graves' ophthalmopathy. The CDR3 DNA is TGCAGTGTCGTCCGGCCAGGGCTCTATGGCTACACCTTC. It translates to CSVVRPGLYGYTF.